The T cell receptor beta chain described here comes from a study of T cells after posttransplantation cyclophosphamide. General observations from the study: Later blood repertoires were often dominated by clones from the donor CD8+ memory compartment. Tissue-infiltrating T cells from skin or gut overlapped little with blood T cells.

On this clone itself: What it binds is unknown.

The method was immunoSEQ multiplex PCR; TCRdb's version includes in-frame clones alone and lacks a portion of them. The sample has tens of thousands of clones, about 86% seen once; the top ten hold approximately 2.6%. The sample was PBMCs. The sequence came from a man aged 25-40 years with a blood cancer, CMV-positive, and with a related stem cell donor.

The CDR3 protein is CASSEGLLYGYTF. DNA for the CDR3: TGTGCCAGCAGTGAAGGCCTACTTTATGGCTACACCTTC. V and J are TRBV6-1 and TRBJ1-2, with D unclear. Trimming pared 1 base from V and 5 bases from J, leaving 8 bases between. CDR1 and CDR2 from the germline V gene are MNHNS and SASEGT. The CDR3 has 13 amino acids.